These 21 T cell receptor beta chains came from one sample sequenced in a study of technical replicates of blood from a handful of donors. Clones were sequenced by immunoSEQ multiplex PCR, and TCRdb holds only the in-frame ones, with some missing. This sample has tens of thousands of clones, with 90% to 95% found just once. The material sequenced was T cells isolated from PBMCs. The receptors stem from a human donor in good health.

The chain couples TRBV2 to TRBJ2-7; TRBD1 aligns across 10 bases. With 7 bases clipped from V and 5 bases from J, the junction kept 8 bases outside the gene matches. This CDR3 is built from 14 residues. CDR1 SNHLY and CDR2 FYNNEI come from the germline V gene. CDR3 DNA sequence: TGTGCCAGCATGAGGGCGGGACAGGGGCACGAGCAGTACTTC. Translating it yields CASMRAGQGHEQYF.

The gene calls are TRBV6-1 and TRBJ1-1, with TRBD1 as a possible D gene (6 bases). Trimming cost V 1 base and J 10 bases, with 19 bases left between them. Germline assignment: CDR1 MNHNS and CDR2 SASEGT. The CDR3 length is 15 residues. The CDR3 reads CASSEVSVGGVRAFF. The CDR3 region has the DNA TGTGCCAGCAGTGAAGTGAGTGTTGGGGGCGTAAGAGCTTTCTTT.

This chain links TRBV6-1 with TRBJ2-2; 10 bases agree with TRBD2. V was clipped by 3 bases and J by 10 bases; unmatched bases: 8. The germline CDR1 and CDR2 sequences are MNHNS and SASEGT. CDR3 length equals 15 residues. The CDR3 loop reads CASSDPSGGDTELFF. CDR3 nucleotides: TGTGCCAGCAGTGACCCTAGCGGGGGAGACACGGAGCTGTTTTTT.

The chain has TRBV29-1 and TRBJ2-5; a weak D match, TRBD1 (5 bases). Germline assignment: CDR1 SQVTM and CDR2 ANQGSEA. V lost 0 bases and J 3 bases, leaving 11 bases between the germline ends. The CDR3 is made up of 14 amino acids. This CDR3 is CSVEDDGQEETQYF. The CDR3 DNA follows: TGCAGCGTTGAAGACGACGGACAAGAAGAGACCCAGTACTTC.

The chain joins TRBV2 to TRBJ2-3, with TRBD2 identical over 10 bases. The J segment lost 3 bases and the V segment lost 2 bases, leaving 5 bases of the junction unmatched. Germline V gene data show CDR1 as SNHLY and CDR2 as FYNNEI. This CDR3 contains 16 residues. CDR3 protein: CASSERLAGVTDTQYF. In nucleotides, the CDR3 is TGTGCCAGCAGTGAACGTCTAGCGGGAGTTACAGATACGCAGTATTTT.

The V call is TRBV13, the J call TRBJ2-1, with a possible D match to TRBD2 (5 bases). There are 12 residues in the CDR3. The V end was cut by 6 bases, the J end by 7 bases, with 10 bases between. The germline CDR1 and CDR2 sequences are PRHDT and FYEKMQ (reference sequence). The chain's CDR3 is CASSIRGNEQFF. The CDR3 DNA follows: TGTGCCAGCAGTATCCGGGGTAATGAGCAGTTCTTC.

This clone was observed once. The gene calls are TRBV5-5 and TRBJ2-1; perhaps TRBD2 as D (5 bases). The CDR3 spans 14 residues. Trimming stripped 4 bases from V and 4 bases from J, with 12 bases between. Germline values: CDR1 SGHKS, CDR2 YYEKEE (reference sequence). CDR3 bases: TGTGCCAGCAGCCATCCGACGGGATACAATGAGCAGTTCTTC. Translated, it gives CASSHPTGYNEQFF.

The V and J genes are TRBV15 and TRBJ2-7; D remains ambiguous. V was clipped by 0 bases and J by 6 bases, with 18 bases between them. Germline-derived CDR1 and CDR2 are LNHNV and YYDKDF (reference sequence). This CDR3 is built from 16 residues. Here the CDR3 reads CATSRDPITAMAEQYF. CDR3 nucleotides: TGTGCCACCAGCAGAGATCCGATTACCGCCATGGCCGAGCAGTACTTC.

The CDR3 spells CASSQDYSGNTIYF. CDR3 bases: TGCGCCAGCAGCCAGGACTACTCTGGAAACACCATATATTTT. This chain joins TRBV4-1 and TRBJ1-3; D is unresolved. Trimming took off 3 bases at V and 0 bases at J, with 6 bases between the two ends. This CDR3 is built from 14 residues. CDR1 and CDR2 from the germline V gene are MGHRA and YSYEKL.

The rearrangement joins TRBV10-3 to TRBJ2-1; 11 bases are a match to TRBD1. CDR1 and CDR2 from the germline V gene are ENHRY and SYGVKD. The CDR3 extends over 17 amino acids. Trimming took 0 bases from V and 6 from J; bases not matched to a gene: 7. CDR3 sequence reads: CAISESLGQGGGNEQFF. Written as DNA, the CDR3 is TGTGCCATCAGTGAGTCGTTGGGACAGGGGGGAGGCAATGAGCAGTTCTTC.

The chain employs TRBV14 and TRBJ1-4; a weak D match, TRBD1 (5 bases). CDR3 length: 16 residues. Germline CDR1 and CDR2: SGHDN and FVKESK. V dropped 4 bases and J dropped 7 bases, with 19 bases sitting between them. Here the CDR3 DNA reads TGTGCCAGCAGCCCTGACACGGTTGGGGCCACTGAAAAACTGTTTTTT. It is translated as CASSPDTVGATEKLFF.

The gene calls are TRBV30 and TRBJ1-2, with TRBD1 matching 9 bases. The CDR3 loop spans 13 amino acids. The V gene's germline CDR1 is GTSNPN and CDR2 SVGIG (reference sequence). CDR3 region: CVCTGGNTYGYTF. As DNA, the CDR3 is TGTGTCTGCACAGGGGGCAATACCTATGGCTACACCTTC.

This chain connects TRBV28 to TRBJ1-2, with D possibly TRBD1 on 5 matching bases. The germline V and J ends were trimmed by 5 bases and 3 bases, with 25 bases remaining between them. Per the germline V gene, CDR1 is MDHEN and CDR2 is SYDVKM. This CDR3 has 18 amino acids. CDR3 nucleotides: TGTGCCAGCAGTCCGCCCCCCGTCAGAGTCAGGGTGGACTATGGCTACACCTTC. It encodes CASSPPPVRVRVDYGYTF.

This chain joins TRBV30 and TRBJ2-2; D is possibly TRBD1 (5 bases). The germline gives CDR1 GTSNPN, CDR2 SVGIG (reference sequence). Trimming removed 1 base from V and 4 bases from J, with 13 bases in between. The CDR3 totals 15 residues. In DNA form, the CDR3 reads TGTGCCTGGAGTGGTACAGGACGAGGCACCGGGGAGCTGTTTTTT. Translated: CAWSGTGRGTGELFF.

The rearrangement uses TRBV2 and TRBJ1-1, with D possibly TRBD1 on 6 matching bases. Trimming shortened V by 6 bases and J by 9 bases, and 17 bases separated the two germline ends. The germline V gene encodes CDR1 SNHLY and CDR2 FYNNEI. CDR3 size: 13 residues. The CDR3 region has the DNA TGTGCCAGCAGCCCACAGGGCGCGGGTAAAGCTTTCTTT. Its protein product is CASSPQGAGKAFF.

The chain joins TRBV30 to TRBJ2-7, with TRBD1 as a possible D gene (6 bases). Trimming took off 1 base at V and 4 bases at J, with 11 bases between the two ends. This CDR3 contains 13 residues. Looked up from germline, CDR1 is GTSNPN and CDR2 is SVGIG (reference sequence). The CDR3 nucleotides are TGTGCCTGGAGTGGGCAGGGGAATTACGAGCAGTACTTC. Translated: CAWSGQGNYEQYF.

A single count supports this clone. The rearrangement uses TRBV27 and TRBJ1-1, with D unclear. Germline CDR1 is MNHEY and CDR2 is SMNVEV (reference sequence). There are 18 residues in the CDR3. V was cut by 5 bases and J by 0 bases, with 22 bases left in between. CDR3 region: CASSPIRILTSMNTEAFF. CDR3 DNA: TGTGCCAGCAGTCCTATACGGATCTTGACAAGCATGAACACTGAAGCTTTCTTT.

The rearrangement joins TRBV6-5 to TRBJ1-2; D perhaps matches TRBD1 (5 bases). Looked up from germline, CDR1 is MNHEY and CDR2 is SVGAGI. The germline V and J ends were trimmed by 0 bases and 4 bases, with 12 bases remaining between them. CDR3 length: 15 residues. CDR3 in DNA: TGTGCCAGCAGTTACTCGGGCGGGGGGGTCTATGGCTACACCTTC. It specifies CASSYSGGGVYGYTF.

Here the CDR3 DNA reads TGTGCCAGCAGCTTAGACTTGGTGTGGGGGCGAGCTTTCTTT. This codes for CASSLDLVWGRAFF. The V call is TRBV11-2, the J call TRBJ1-1; the D gene is possibly TRBD1 (6 bases). V was pared by 0 bases and J by 10 bases, with 15 bases between. The germline V gene has CDR1 SGHAT and CDR2 FQNNGV. There are 14 residues in the CDR3.

The chain joins TRBV9 to TRBJ2-2, with TRBD1 as a possible D gene (6 bases). V was cut by 4 bases and J by 1 base, with 14 bases left in between. The V gene's germline CDR1 is SGDLS and CDR2 YYNGEE. This CDR3 is 16 amino acids long. CDR3 DNA: TGTGCCAGCAGCAGACCGAGGGGGAAGAACACCGGGGAGCTGTTTTTT. It codes for CASSRPRGKNTGELFF.

The CDR3 sequence is CASSISGAFTDTQYF. The CDR3 DNA follows: TGTGCCAGTAGTATATCTGGGGCTTTCACAGATACGCAGTATTTT. The chain carries TRBV19 and TRBJ2-3, with D maybe TRBD1 (5 bases). Between the trimmed V and J ends, which lost 2 bases and 2 bases, there was a span of 11 bases. Germline V gene data show CDR1 as LNHDA and CDR2 as SQIVND (reference sequence). CDR3 length: 15 amino acids.